These T cell receptor beta chains were read from a single sample in a study of T cells after somatic rescue of genetic block. Libraries were prepared by immunoSEQ multiplex PCR; TCRdb keeps only in-frame clonotypes and omits some of them. The sample yields 55,000 or so clones, 96% seen once. Material for sequencing was peripheral blood mononuclear cells (PBMCs). These receptors came from a child under two years old. The CDR3 runs from the conserved cysteine through the conserved F or W. A D gene is named only where the DNA matches it firmly. Clone size is shown for a subset of rows, as once, few, many or a class of expanded clone.

j_call: TRBJ2-1; v_call: TRBV9; clone_size: -; d_call: TRBD2; cdr3_aa: CASSVGTSGYNEQFF; cdr3_nt: TGTGCCAGCAGCGTAGGAACTAGCGGCTACAATGAGCAGTTCTTC
j_call: TRBJ2-2; v_call: TRBV27; clone_size: -; d_call: TRBD1; cdr3_aa: CASSLYRGNTGELFF; cdr3_nt: TGTGCCAGCAGTTTATACAGGGGGAACACCGGGGAGCTGTTTTTT
j_call: TRBJ2-7; v_call: TRBV10-2; clone_size: -; d_call: -; cdr3_aa: CASSDPGLPRSSYF; cdr3_nt: TGCGCCAGCAGTGACCCTGGTCTACCTCGCAGTAGCTACTTC
j_call: TRBJ2-1; v_call: TRBV28; clone_size: few; d_call: -; cdr3_aa: CASSLPQGLDNEQFF; cdr3_nt: TGTGCCAGCAGTTTACCCCAGGGTCTCGACAATGAGCAGTTCTTC
j_call: TRBJ1-4; v_call: TRBV7-8; clone_size: -; d_call: -; cdr3_aa: CASSRDLRGGNEKLFF; cdr3_nt: TGTGCCAGCAGCCGAGACCTTAGGGGGGGAAATGAAAAACTGTTTTTT
j_call: TRBJ2-3; v_call: TRBV13; clone_size: -; d_call: TRBD2; cdr3_aa: CASSLGLAGGLTDTQYF; cdr3_nt: TGTGCCAGCAGCTTAGGACTAGCGGGAGGCCTCACAGATACGCAGTATTTT
j_call: TRBJ1-1; v_call: TRBV15; clone_size: -; d_call: -; cdr3_aa: CATSREPPQGNTEAFF; cdr3_nt: TGTGCCACCAGCAGAGAGCCCCCACAGGGGAACACTGAAGCTTTCTTT
j_call: TRBJ2-7; v_call: TRBV6-5; clone_size: -; d_call: -; cdr3_aa: CASSYGQRSYEQYF; cdr3_nt: TGTGCCAGCAGCTACGGACAGCGATCCTACGAGCAGTACTTC
j_call: TRBJ2-3; v_call: TRBV27; clone_size: -; d_call: -; cdr3_aa: CASSPRQFTDTQYF; cdr3_nt: TGTGCCAGCAGTCCGAGGCAGTTCACAGATACGCAGTATTTT
j_call: TRBJ2-7; v_call: TRBV5-6; clone_size: -; d_call: TRBD2; cdr3_aa: CASSSPPGGRYEQYF; cdr3_nt: TGTGCCAGCAGCTCGCCCCCGGGCGGGAGGTACGAGCAGTACTTC
j_call: TRBJ2-2; v_call: TRBV9; clone_size: -; d_call: -; cdr3_aa: CASSPTNTGELFF; cdr3_nt: TGTGCCAGCAGCCCTACGAACACCGGGGAGCTGTTTTTT
j_call: TRBJ1-2; v_call: TRBV6-4; clone_size: -; d_call: -; cdr3_aa: CASSDPSYGYTF; cdr3_nt: TGTGCCAGCAGTGACCCCAGCTATGGCTACACCTTC
j_call: TRBJ2-6; v_call: TRBV28; clone_size: -; d_call: -; cdr3_aa: CASTLRGRERAPGANVLTF; cdr3_nt: TGTGCCAGCACCCTAAGGGGGCGGGAGAGGGCCCCTGGGGCCAACGTCCTGACTTTC
j_call: TRBJ2-1; v_call: TRBV6-5; clone_size: -; d_call: -; cdr3_aa: CASSYSSEQFF; cdr3_nt: TGTGCCAGCAGTTACTCTTCTGAGCAGTTCTTC
j_call: TRBJ1-2; v_call: TRBV6-6; clone_size: -; d_call: TRBD1; cdr3_aa: CASSYSDRDYGYTF; cdr3_nt: TGTGCCAGCAGTTACTCGGACAGGGACTATGGCTACACCTTC
j_call: TRBJ1-5; v_call: TRBV6-1; clone_size: -; d_call: TRBD1; cdr3_aa: CASSVSPGQGYQPQHF; cdr3_nt: TGTGCCAGCAGTGTTTCACCGGGACAGGGGTATCAGCCCCAGCATTTT
j_call: TRBJ2-5; v_call: TRBV7-9; clone_size: -; d_call: TRBD1; cdr3_aa: CASSLGQGSEETQYF; cdr3_nt: TGTGCCAGCAGCTTAGGACAGGGGAGTGAGGAGACCCAGTACTTC
j_call: TRBJ2-7; v_call: TRBV6-6; clone_size: -; d_call: -; cdr3_aa: CASSYSWTAYEQYF; cdr3_nt: TGTGCCAGCAGTTACTCGTGGACAGCCTACGAGCAGTACTTC
j_call: TRBJ1-1; v_call: TRBV6-5; clone_size: -; d_call: TRBD1; cdr3_aa: CASSYSTGQSTFF; cdr3_nt: TGTGCCAGCAGTTACTCGACGGGACAGTCGACTTTCTTT
j_call: TRBJ2-5; v_call: TRBV7-2; clone_size: -; d_call: TRBD2; cdr3_aa: CASSLEAGEETQYF; cdr3_nt: TGTGCCAGCAGCTTAGAAGCGGGAGAAGAGACCCAGTACTTC
j_call: TRBJ1-1; v_call: TRBV7-3; clone_size: -; d_call: -; cdr3_aa: CASSLRGRTEAFF; cdr3_nt: TGTGCCAGCAGCTTAAGGGGGCGCACTGAAGCTTTCTTT
j_call: TRBJ2-4; v_call: TRBV18; clone_size: -; d_call: -; cdr3_aa: CASSPPTAKNIQYF; cdr3_nt: TGTGCCAGCTCACCACCCACAGCCAAAAACATTCAGTACTTC
j_call: TRBJ1-5; v_call: TRBV15; clone_size: -; d_call: -; cdr3_aa: CATSRDLGNQPQHF; cdr3_nt: TGTGCCACCAGCAGAGATCTGGGCAATCAGCCCCAGCATTTT
j_call: TRBJ1-2; v_call: TRBV27; clone_size: -; d_call: TRBD1; cdr3_aa: CASSTRAGGIYGYTF; cdr3_nt: TGTGCCAGCAGCACCCGGGCAGGGGGTATCTATGGCTACACCTTC
j_call: TRBJ2-5; v_call: TRBV2; clone_size: few; d_call: TRBD2; cdr3_aa: CASRGLAGETQYF; cdr3_nt: TGTGCCAGCAGGGGACTAGCGGGAGAGACCCAGTACTTC
j_call: TRBJ1-6; v_call: TRBV7-9; clone_size: -; d_call: -; cdr3_aa: CASSLDGRGSPLHF; cdr3_nt: TGTGCCAGCAGCTTAGACGGGAGGGGTTCACCCCTCCACTTT
j_call: TRBJ1-4; v_call: TRBV4-1; clone_size: -; d_call: -; cdr3_aa: CASSQGRASNEKLFF; cdr3_nt: TGCGCCAGCAGCCAAGGAAGGGCAAGTAATGAAAAACTGTTTTTT
j_call: TRBJ1-2; v_call: TRBV29-1; clone_size: -; d_call: -; cdr3_aa: CSAPDGGLGYTF; cdr3_nt: TGCAGCGCGCCGGACGGAGGGTTGGGCTACACCTTC
j_call: TRBJ1-5; v_call: TRBV4-1; clone_size: once; d_call: TRBD1; cdr3_aa: CASSQDATGGNQPQHF; cdr3_nt: TGCGCCAGCAGCCAAGATGCGACAGGGGGCAATCAGCCCCAGCATTTT
j_call: TRBJ1-5; v_call: TRBV18; clone_size: -; d_call: -; cdr3_aa: CASSPGMSSYGSNQPQHF; cdr3_nt: TGTGCCAGCTCACCAGGGATGAGCAGTTATGGGAGCAATCAGCCCCAGCATTTT
j_call: TRBJ1-2; v_call: TRBV6-5; clone_size: -; d_call: -; cdr3_aa: CASSYSRQLNYGYTF; cdr3_nt: TGTGCCAGCAGTTACTCGAGGCAACTTAACTATGGCTACACCTTC
j_call: TRBJ2-7; v_call: TRBV5-4; clone_size: few; d_call: -; cdr3_aa: CASSLTPTYIYEQYF; cdr3_nt: TGTGCCAGCAGCTTGACCCCAACGTATATCTACGAGCAGTACTTC
j_call: TRBJ1-2; v_call: TRBV19; clone_size: -; d_call: -; cdr3_aa: CASSIGLGAYGYTF; cdr3_nt: TGTGCCAGTAGTATCGGGCTGGGGGCCTATGGCTACACCTTC
j_call: TRBJ1-1; v_call: TRBV5-1; clone_size: -; d_call: TRBD1; cdr3_aa: CASSLTGGPTVSEAFF; cdr3_nt: TGCGCCAGCAGCTTGACAGGGGGCCCCACGGTATCAGAAGCTTTCTTT
j_call: TRBJ2-7; v_call: TRBV9; clone_size: -; d_call: TRBD2; cdr3_aa: CASSVGTSGSYEQYF; cdr3_nt: TGTGCCAGCAGCGTAGGGACTAGCGGTTCCTACGAGCAGTACTTC
j_call: TRBJ2-1; v_call: TRBV5-1; clone_size: -; d_call: TRBD2; cdr3_aa: CASSSGLASPYNEQFF; cdr3_nt: TGCGCCAGCAGCTCCGGACTAGCATCCCCCTACAATGAGCAGTTCTTC
j_call: TRBJ1-2; v_call: TRBV5-8; clone_size: once; d_call: -; cdr3_aa: CASSRGPSGNYGYTF; cdr3_nt: TGTGCCAGCAGCAGGGGACCATCAGGGAACTATGGCTACACCTTC
j_call: TRBJ2-5; v_call: TRBV5-1; clone_size: once; d_call: TRBD2; cdr3_aa: CASSPGLAGLKETQYF; cdr3_nt: TGCGCCAGCAGCCCGGGACTAGCGGGACTTAAAGAGACCCAGTACTTC
j_call: TRBJ1-2; v_call: TRBV19; clone_size: -; d_call: -; cdr3_aa: CASSIASLELGYTF; cdr3_nt: TGTGCCAGTAGTATAGCCTCCCTTGAATTAGGCTACACCTTC
j_call: TRBJ2-3; v_call: TRBV7-3; clone_size: -; d_call: TRBD2; cdr3_aa: CASSWGLAGDTQYF; cdr3_nt: TGTGCCAGCAGCTGGGGACTAGCGGGAGATACGCAGTATTTT
j_call: TRBJ1-3; v_call: TRBV30; clone_size: -; d_call: -; cdr3_aa: CAWSVRGREVISGNTIYF; cdr3_nt: TGTGCCTGGAGTGTACGAGGGAGGGAAGTGATCTCTGGAAACACCATATATTTT
j_call: TRBJ2-7; v_call: TRBV5-4; clone_size: -; d_call: TRBD2; cdr3_aa: CASSLEGTSGFSEQYF; cdr3_nt: TGTGCCAGCAGCTTGGAGGGGACTAGCGGGTTCAGCGAGCAGTACTTC
j_call: TRBJ2-5; v_call: TRBV6-1; clone_size: once; d_call: -; cdr3_aa: CASSGEVYGETQYF; cdr3_nt: TGTGCCAGCAGTGGGGAGGTTTACGGAGAGACCCAGTACTTC
j_call: TRBJ1-5; v_call: TRBV2; clone_size: once; d_call: -; cdr3_aa: CASSVEGGNQPQHF; cdr3_nt: TGTGCCAGCAGTGTGGAGGGTGGCAATCAGCCCCAGCATTTT
j_call: TRBJ2-4; v_call: TRBV28; clone_size: once; d_call: -; cdr3_aa: CASSDRAKNIQYF; cdr3_nt: TGTGCCAGCAGTGACAGGGCCAAAAACATTCAGTACTTC
j_call: TRBJ2-7; v_call: TRBV27; clone_size: -; d_call: TRBD2; cdr3_aa: CASSWTSGYEQYF; cdr3_nt: TGTGCCAGCAGTTGGACTAGCGGCTACGAGCAGTACTTC
j_call: TRBJ2-2; v_call: TRBV11-2; clone_size: few; d_call: TRBD2; cdr3_aa: CASSLGSGRYTGELFF; cdr3_nt: TGTGCCAGCAGCTTAGGTAGCGGGAGGTACACCGGGGAGCTGTTTTTT
j_call: TRBJ2-1; v_call: TRBV7-9; clone_size: -; d_call: TRBD2; cdr3_aa: CASSLGTSGPSYNEQFF; cdr3_nt: TGTGCCAGCAGCCTCGGGACTAGCGGGCCCTCCTACAATGAGCAGTTCTTC
j_call: TRBJ2-7; v_call: TRBV29-1; clone_size: -; d_call: -; cdr3_aa: CSVEDQGEQYF; cdr3_nt: TGCAGCGTTGAAGATCAGGGCGAGCAGTACTTC
j_call: TRBJ2-2; v_call: TRBV4-2; clone_size: -; d_call: -; cdr3_aa: CASSQDPGAGELFF; cdr3_nt: TGTGCCAGCAGCCAAGATCCGGGGGCCGGGGAGCTGTTTTTT
j_call: TRBJ2-1; v_call: TRBV7-9; clone_size: -; d_call: TRBD1; cdr3_aa: CASSLLTGGSYNEQFF; cdr3_nt: TGTGCCAGCAGCTTGCTTACAGGGGGCTCCTACAATGAGCAGTTCTTC
j_call: TRBJ1-2; v_call: TRBV18; clone_size: -; d_call: TRBD1; cdr3_aa: CASSEGGTGNAKGYTF; cdr3_nt: TGTGCCAGCTCCGAGGGCGGGACAGGGAACGCGAAAGGCTACACCTTC
j_call: TRBJ1-1; v_call: TRBV19; clone_size: -; d_call: TRBD1; cdr3_aa: CASSTTGGMAEAFF; cdr3_nt: TGTGCCAGTAGTACAACAGGGGGTATGGCTGAAGCTTTCTTT